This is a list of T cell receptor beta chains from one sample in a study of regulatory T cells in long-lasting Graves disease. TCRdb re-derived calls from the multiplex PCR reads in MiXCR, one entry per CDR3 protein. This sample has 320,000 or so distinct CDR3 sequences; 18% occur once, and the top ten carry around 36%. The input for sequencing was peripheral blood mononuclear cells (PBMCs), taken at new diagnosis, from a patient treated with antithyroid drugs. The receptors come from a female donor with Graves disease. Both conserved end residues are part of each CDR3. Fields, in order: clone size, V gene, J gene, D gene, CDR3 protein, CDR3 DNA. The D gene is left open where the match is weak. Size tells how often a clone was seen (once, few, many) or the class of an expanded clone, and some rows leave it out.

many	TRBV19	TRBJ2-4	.	CASIGKSGVLAKNIQYF	TGTGCCAGTATCGGAAAATCGGGAGTCCTAGCCAAAAACATTCAGTACTTC
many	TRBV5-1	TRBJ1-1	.	CASSLYGQNTEAFF	TGCGCCAGCAGCTTGTACGGACAGAACACTGAAGCTTTCTTT
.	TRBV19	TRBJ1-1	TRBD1	CASSIDGTGNTEAFF	TGTGCCAGTAGTATTGACGGGACAGGGAACACTGAAGCTTTCTTT
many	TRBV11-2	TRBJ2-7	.	CASSPQRRSSYEQYF	TGTGCCAGCAGCCCCCAACGGCGGAGCTCCTACGAGCAGTACTTC
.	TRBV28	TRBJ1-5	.	CATMRPDRTQPQHF	TGTGCCACCATGCGCCCTGACAGGACACAGCCCCAGCATTTT
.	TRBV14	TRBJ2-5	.	CASSQEAGWGTETQYF	TGTGCCAGCAGCCAAGAGGCGGGCTGGGGGACAGAGACCCAGTACTTC
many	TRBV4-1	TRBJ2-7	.	CASSQAPGGPDGPGRNEQYF	TGCGCCAGCAGCCAAGCTCCCGGCGGGCCCGACGGACCGGGGAGAAACGAGCAGTACTTC
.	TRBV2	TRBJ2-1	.	CASIERGAQGNEQFF	TGTGCCAGCATAGAGAGGGGGGCTCAGGGGAATGAGCAGTTCTTC
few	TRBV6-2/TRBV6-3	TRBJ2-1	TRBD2	CASIPLAGEDRRNPGLYNEQFF	TGTGCCAGCATTCCGCTAGCGGGCGAGGACCGTCGTAACCCCGGCTTATACAATGAGCAGTTCTTC
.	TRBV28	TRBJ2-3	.	CASSLVDPTDTQYF	TGTGCCAGCAGTTTAGTTGACCCGACCGATACGCAGTATTTT
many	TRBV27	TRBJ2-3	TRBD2	CASGRGLAGTDTQYF	TGTGCCAGCGGAAGGGGACTAGCGGGAACTGATACGCAGTATTTT
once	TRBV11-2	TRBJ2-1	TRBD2	CASSGTSAFSGEQFF	TGTGCCAGCAGTGGGACTAGCGCATTCTCGGGTGAGCAGTTCTTC
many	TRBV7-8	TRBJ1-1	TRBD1	CASSLARTGSTEAFF	TGTGCCAGCAGCTTAGCTAGGACAGGGAGCACTGAAGCTTTCTTT
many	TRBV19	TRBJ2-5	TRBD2	CASSRLAGNQETQYF	TGTGCCAGTAGTAGACTAGCGGGGAACCAAGAGACCCAGTACTTC
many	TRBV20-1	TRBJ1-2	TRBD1	CSARLGGQGPGYTF	TGCAGTGCTAGACTTGGAGGACAGGGGCCTGGCTACACCTTC
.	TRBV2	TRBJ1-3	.	CASSLPGGGTGNTIYF	TGTGCCAGCAGTCTCCCAGGTGGAGGGACTGGAAACACCATATATTTT
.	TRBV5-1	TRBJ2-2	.	CASSRDNQLGGELFF	TGCGCCAGCAGCCGGGACAACCAATTGGGCGGGGAGCTGTTTTTT
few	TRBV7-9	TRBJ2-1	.	CASSFGSNEQFF	TGTGCCAGCAGCTTCGGGTCTAATGAGCAGTTCTTC
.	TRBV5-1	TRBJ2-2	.	CVSMPTQSNTGELFF	TGCGTCAGCATGCCTACACAGTCGAACACCGGGGAGCTGTTTTTT
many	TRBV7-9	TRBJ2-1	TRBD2	CASSFLAGEYLNEQFF	TGTGCCAGCAGCTTCCTAGCGGGAGAGTACCTCAATGAGCAGTTCTTC
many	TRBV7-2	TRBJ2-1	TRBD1	CASSLGSGGAYNEQFF	TGTGCCAGCAGCTTGGGGTCAGGGGGCGCCTACAATGAGCAGTTCTTC
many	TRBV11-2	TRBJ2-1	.	CASSLIGNEQFF	TGTGCCAGCAGCTTAATCGGGAATGAGCAGTTCTTC
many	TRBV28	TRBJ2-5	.	CASSFPLRTQYF	TGTGCCAGCAGTTTTCCCCTCCGGACCCAGTACTTC
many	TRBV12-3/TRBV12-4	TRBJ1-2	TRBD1	CASSLPGGDYGYTF	TGTGCCAGCAGTTTACCAGGGGGCGACTATGGCTACACCTTC
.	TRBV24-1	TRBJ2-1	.	CATSDLGYNEQFF	TGTGCCACCAGTGATTTGGGGTACAATGAGCAGTTCTTC
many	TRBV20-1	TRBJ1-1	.	CSARDHRQPNTEAFF	TGCAGTGCTAGAGATCACAGACAGCCGAACACTGAAGCTTTCTTT
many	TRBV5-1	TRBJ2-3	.	CASSEGLSSGTDTQYF	TGCGCCAGCAGCGAGGGACTTTCGTCTGGCACAGATACGCAGTATTTT
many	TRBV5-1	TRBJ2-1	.	CASSLEDRPLNEQFF	TGTGCCAGCAGCTTGGAGGACAGACCACTCAATGAGCAGTTCTTC
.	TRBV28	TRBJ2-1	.	CASSFRGFAFF	TGTGCCAGCAGTTTTAGGGGGTTTGCGTTCTTC
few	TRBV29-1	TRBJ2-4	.	CSVDAAENIQYF	TGCAGCGTTGATGCGGCGGAAAACATTCAGTACTTC
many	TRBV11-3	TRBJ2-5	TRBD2	CASSLGGPGLKKETQYF	TGTGCCAGCAGCCTGGGAGGGCCGGGACTAAAAAAAGAGACCCAGTACTTC
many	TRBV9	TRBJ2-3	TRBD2	CASSVYTAGGETDTQYF	TGTGCCAGCAGCGTTTACACAGCGGGAGGAGAGACAGATACGCAGTATTTT
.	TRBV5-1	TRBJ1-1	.	CARQPTNTEAFF	TGCGCCAGACAGCCGACGAACACTGAAGCTTTCTTT
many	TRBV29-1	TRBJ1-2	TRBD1	CSVEEQGGNYGYTF	TGCAGCGTTGAGGAACAGGGGGGTAACTATGGCTACACCTTC
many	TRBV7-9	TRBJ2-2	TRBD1	CASSFRDRRWTGELFF	TGTGCCAGCAGCTTCCGGGACAGGAGGTGGACCGGGGAGCTGTTTTTT
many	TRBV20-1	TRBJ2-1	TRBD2	CSASSRTSGRDNEQFF	TGCAGTGCCTCATCAAGGACTAGCGGGAGGGACAATGAGCAGTTCTTC
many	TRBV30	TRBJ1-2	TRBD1	CAWSQGQAGRDYGYTF	TGTGCCTGGAGTCAAGGACAGGCGGGGAGAGACTATGGCTACACCTTC
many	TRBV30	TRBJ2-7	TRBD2	CAWSVSGGSYEQYF	TGTGCCTGGAGTGTGTCGGGAGGATCCTACGAGCAGTACTTC
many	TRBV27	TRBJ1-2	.	CASRGGTYGYTF	TGTGCCAGCAGGGGTGGGACCTATGGCTACACCTTC
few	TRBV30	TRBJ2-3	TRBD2	CAWSPVSGRTDTQYF	TGTGCCTGGAGCCCGGTTAGCGGGAGGACAGATACGCAGTATTTT
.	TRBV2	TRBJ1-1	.	CASLTEHNTEAFF	TGTGCCAGCCTGACAGAGCACAACACTGAAGCTTTCTTT
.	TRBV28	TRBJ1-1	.	CASSSHKKIQEYPEAFF	TGTGCCAGCAGCTCCCACAAAAAAATACAGGAATACCCTGAAGCTTTCTTT
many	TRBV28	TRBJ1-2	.	CASSPRLTIPIHGYTF	TGTGCCAGCAGTCCCCGTTTGACTATCCCAATCCATGGCTACACCTTC
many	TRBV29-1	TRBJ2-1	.	CSVDYRNEQFF	TGCAGCGTGGACTATCGAAATGAGCAGTTCTTC
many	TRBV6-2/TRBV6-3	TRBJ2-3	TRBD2	CASSDSWEGRDTQYF	TGTGCCAGCAGTGATTCGTGGGAGGGCCGAGATACGCAGTATTTT
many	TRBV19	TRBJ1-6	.	CASSIAVGSPLHF	TGTGCCAGTAGTATTGCGGTGGGATCACCCCTCCACTTT
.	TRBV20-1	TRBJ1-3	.	CSAAQRGGQGNTIYF	TGCAGTGCCGCGCAAAGAGGGGGGCAGGGAAACACCATATATTTT
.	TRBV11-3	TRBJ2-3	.	CASSSFEGDSTDTQYF	TGTGCCAGCAGCTCGTTCGAGGGAGATTCCACAGATACGCAGTATTTT
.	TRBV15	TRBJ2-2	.	CATSRDGPRAGELFF	TGTGCCACCAGCAGAGACGGGCCGAGAGCCGGGGAGCTGTTTTTT
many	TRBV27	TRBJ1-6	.	CASSPRASYNSPLHF	TGTGCCAGCAGTCCGAGGGCCTCCTATAATTCACCCCTCCACTTT
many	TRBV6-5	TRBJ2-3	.	CASSYSTAEIFTDTQYF	TGTGCCAGCAGTTACTCGACGGCAGAGATTTTCACAGATACGCAGTATTTT
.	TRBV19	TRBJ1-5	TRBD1	CASTADRDPQPQHF	TGTGCCAGTACAGCGGACAGGGACCCTCAGCCCCAGCATTTT
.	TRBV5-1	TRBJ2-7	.	CASSMTGTRSYEQYF	TGTGCCAGCAGCATGACCGGGACCCGATCCTACGAGCAGTACTTC
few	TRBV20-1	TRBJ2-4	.	CSARDQGGNIQYF	TGCAGTGCTAGAGATCAAGGAGGGAACATTCAGTACTTC
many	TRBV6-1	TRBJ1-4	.	CASRQTGGTNEKLFF	TGTGCCAGCAGACAAACCGGCGGGACTAATGAAAAACTGTTTTTT